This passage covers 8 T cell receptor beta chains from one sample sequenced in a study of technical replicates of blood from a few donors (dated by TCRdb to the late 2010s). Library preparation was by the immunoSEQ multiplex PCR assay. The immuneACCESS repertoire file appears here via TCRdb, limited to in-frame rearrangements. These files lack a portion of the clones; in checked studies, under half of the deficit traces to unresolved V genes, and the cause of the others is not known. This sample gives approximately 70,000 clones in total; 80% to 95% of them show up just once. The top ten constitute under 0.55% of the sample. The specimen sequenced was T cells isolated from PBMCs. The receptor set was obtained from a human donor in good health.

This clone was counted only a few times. CDR3 sequence reads: CASSFGGVVGNEQFF. In DNA, the CDR3 is TGTGCCAGCAGTTTTGGCGGGGTGGTTGGCAATGAGCAGTTCTTC. J is TRBJ2-1 and V is TRBV28; the D gene is possibly TRBD2 (6 bases). V lost 3 bases and J 6 bases, leaving 15 bases between the germline ends. The CDR3 extends over 15 amino acids. Germline V gene lookup returns CDR1 MDHEN and CDR2 SYDVKM.

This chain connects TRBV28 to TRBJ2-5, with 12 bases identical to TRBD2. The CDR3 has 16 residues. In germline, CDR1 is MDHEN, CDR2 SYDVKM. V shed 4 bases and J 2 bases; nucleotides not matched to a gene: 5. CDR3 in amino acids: CASSSPGTSGQETQYF. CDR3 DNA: TGTGCCAGCAGTTCCCCGGGGACTAGCGGGCAAGAGACCCAGTACTTC.

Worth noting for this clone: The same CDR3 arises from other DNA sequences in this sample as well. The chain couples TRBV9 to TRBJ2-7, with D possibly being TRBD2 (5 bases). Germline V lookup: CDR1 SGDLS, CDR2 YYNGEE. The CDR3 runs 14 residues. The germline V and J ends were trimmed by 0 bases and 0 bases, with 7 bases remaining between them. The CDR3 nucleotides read TGTGCCAGCAGCGTAGGGGCGGGCTCCTACGAGCAGTACTTC. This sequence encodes CASSVGAGSYEQYF.

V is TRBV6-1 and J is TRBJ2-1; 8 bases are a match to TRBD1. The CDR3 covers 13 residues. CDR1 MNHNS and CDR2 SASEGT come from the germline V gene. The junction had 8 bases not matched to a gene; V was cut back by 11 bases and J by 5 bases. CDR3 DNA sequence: TGTGCCGGGCTGGACAGGGACCACAATGAGCAGTTCTTC. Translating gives CAGLDRDHNEQFF.

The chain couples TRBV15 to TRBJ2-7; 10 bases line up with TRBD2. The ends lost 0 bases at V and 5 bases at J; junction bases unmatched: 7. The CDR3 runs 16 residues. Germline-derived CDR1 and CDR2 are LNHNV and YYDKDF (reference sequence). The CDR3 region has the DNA TGTGCCACCAGCAGAGAAGGCCTAGCGGGAGCTGACGAGCAGTACTTC. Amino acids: CATSREGLAGADEQYF.

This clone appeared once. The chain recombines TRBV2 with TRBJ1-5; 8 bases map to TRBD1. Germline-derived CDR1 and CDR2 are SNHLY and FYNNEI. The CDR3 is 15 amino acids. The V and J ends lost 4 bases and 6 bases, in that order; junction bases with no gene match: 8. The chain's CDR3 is CASSGAPQGAQPQHF. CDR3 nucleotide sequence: TGTGCCAGCAGTGGAGCCCCGCAGGGGGCTCAGCCCCAGCATTTT.

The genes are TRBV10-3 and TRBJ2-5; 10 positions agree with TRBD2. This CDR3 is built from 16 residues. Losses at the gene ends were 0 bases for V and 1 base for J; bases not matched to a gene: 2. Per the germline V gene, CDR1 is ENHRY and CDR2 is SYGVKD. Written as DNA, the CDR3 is TGTGCCATCAGTGAGTCCACTAGCGGGGTCCAAGAGACCCAGTACTTC. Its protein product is CAISESTSGVQETQYF.

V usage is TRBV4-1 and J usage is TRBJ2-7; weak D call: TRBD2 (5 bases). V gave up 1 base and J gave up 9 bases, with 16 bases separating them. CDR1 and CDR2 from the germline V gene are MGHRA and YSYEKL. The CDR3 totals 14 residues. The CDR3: CASSQGRIYAGQYF. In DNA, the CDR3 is TGCGCCAGCAGCCAAGGACGGATCTACGCGGGGCAGTACTTC.